The present T cell receptor (beta chain) was sequenced within a study of shared clonotypes between healthy human individuals. The authors ran the assay at deep level. A 200 ng quantity of DNA, some 30,000 T cell genomes, went into the sorted-subset replicate PCRs. In the source study's methods: ImmunoSEQ yielded junction-only sequences lacking quality scores, so filtering differed. The table came from immunoSEQ multiplex PCR; TCRdb's copy has only in-frame clones and leaves some out. The V and J calls and the clone size are those of that table, but D and trimming were determined from the DNA. Of some 360,000 clones listed, about 73% are singletons. V lost 0 bases to trimming and J lost 4 bases; unmatched junction nucleotides: 9. Germline lookup yields CDR1 SGDLS and CDR2 YYNGEE. CDR3 size: 17 residues.

The clonotype originates from a man younger than 40 in good health. The specimen was memory CD4+ T cells sorted from blood. Specified subset: CD45RA-negative fraction. This chain joins TRBV9 and TRBJ1-1; 10 bases map to TRBD1. The CDR3 bases are TGTGCCAGCAGCGTAGCAGGGACAGGGGTGGTCGGCACTGAAGCTTTCTTT. This codes for CASSVAGTGVVGTEAFF.